This T cell receptor (beta chain) comes out of a study of OX40 agonist ivuxolimab in advanced cancers. As for the study in general: Mean age approximately 55 years, range 23 to 79; just over 80% male.

Trimming took 3 bases from V and 6 from J, leaving 12 bases between them. The CDR3 is 13 residues long. CDR1 and CDR2 from the germline V gene are SGDLS and YYNGEE. Method: immunoSEQ multiplex PCR; TCRdb's copy keeps in-frame clones and lacks some. The top ten hold roughly 0.72% of the sample, which has 78,000 or so clones, almost 90% seen once. For this clone: Its antigen is undetermined.

Study results and caveats: Clonal expansion in partial responders at 0.1-3.0 mg/kg ranked among the lowest.

The sampling schedule covered blood at baseline, cycle 4 day 1, and cycle 7 day 1. The TCR originated in an adult with an advanced solid tumor such as melanoma, head and neck, liver or kidney cancer. The sample was CD4+ or CD8+ T cells sorted from blood, taken in a trial of the OX40 agonist ivuxolimab. The V call is TRBV9, the J call TRBJ1-1; D perhaps matches TRBD1 (6 bases). The CDR3 loop reads CASSAGGRAEAFF. The DNA for the CDR3 is TGTGCCAGCAGCGCGGGGGGCCGGGCTGAAGCTTTCTTT.